This T cell receptor beta chain was sequenced for a study of cytomegalovirus exposure and HLA in healthy donors. Study-wide results and caveats: Rates of TCR association differed by HLA locus in a later analysis, with DRB1 highest and HLA-C lowest.

PCR involved 60 Vbeta and 13 Jbeta primers. The data were produced by immunoSEQ multiplex PCR, yet TCRdb's version contains in-frame clones alone and is incomplete. The sample gives about 240,000 clones, roughly four fifths of which show up once; around 8% is in the top ten. The CDR3 runs 13 residues. Germline V gene sequence: CDR1 MDHEN, CDR2 SYDVKM. Trimming removed 8 bases at V and 0 bases at J, with 11 bases between. As concerns this clone: Its antigen is not identified.

The TCR originated in a woman in her sixties or seventies in good health and CMV-seropositive. The gene calls are TRBV28 and TRBJ2-7; D might be TRBD2 (6 bases). The sequenced material came from PBMCs. CDR3 sequence: CASRSTSSYEQYF. The CDR3 bases are TGTGCCAGCCGGTCGACTAGCTCCTACGAGCAGTACTTC.